Each of the 32 T cell receptor beta chains below was sequenced from the same sample in a study of T cells in Graves' hyperthyroidism and ophthalmopathy. RNA transcripts served as the template for amplifying TCR beta CDR3 regions. HTBI primers drove first-round RT-PCR of the TCR CDR3. Each CDR3 protein is one row after TCRdb ran MiXCR on the multiplex PCR reads. The sample holds roughly 500,000 distinct CDR3 sequences, approximately 25% seen once. Material: blood. Every receptor here comes from a woman younger than 45 with Graves' ophthalmopathy.

The rearrangement uses TRBV20-1 and TRBJ2-2; TRBD1 matches at 7 bases. Unmatched junction bases numbered 10, after V lost 0 bases and J lost 6 bases. Germline CDR1 reads DFQATT; CDR2 reads SNEGSKA (reference sequence). The CDR3 is 16 amino acids. The DNA for the CDR3 is TGCAGTGCTAGAGATGGCAGGGGGTTATTCTCCGGGGAGCTGTTTTTT. Translation gives CSARDGRGLFSGELFF.

Notes on this clonotype: This could be a read error, since a much larger clone is one nucleotide away. The CDR3 sequence: CSGEVTQTQYF. For the CDR3, the DNA is TGCAGCGGTGAGGTTACGCAGACCCAGTACTTC. The chain is built from TRBV29-1 and TRBJ2-5; no clear D. V was cut by 7 bases and J by 6 bases, with 12 bases left in between. The CDR3 sequence is 11 residues long. CDR1 is SQVTM, CDR2 ANQGSEA, per germline.

This clonotype was found a few times. The DNA for the CDR3 is TGTGCCAGCAGTGGAGGACTAGTCGTTCTCCCAGAGACCCAGTACTTC. Its translation is CASSGGLVVLPETQYF. V gene TRBV6-1 combines with J gene TRBJ2-5; 7 bases align to TRBD2. Per germline, CDR1 MNHNS and CDR2 SASEGT. The CDR3 contains 16 residues. V dropped 4 bases and J dropped 4; count of bases not matched to a gene: 12.

This sequence joins TRBV27 and TRBJ2-7; 10 positions match TRBD1. This CDR3 is built from 15 residues. V trimming: 5 bases; J trimming: 4 bases; junction bases outside the gene matches: 8. Per the germline V gene, CDR1 is MNHEY and CDR2 is SMNVEV (reference sequence). Written as DNA, the CDR3 is TGTGCCAGCAGTAACAGACAGGGGGCGGTGTACGAGCAGTACTTC. Translation gives CASSNRQGAVYEQYF.

This clonotype showed up just a few times. The J gene is TRBJ2-7, the V gene TRBV9; 9 positions agree with TRBD1. The J segment lost 0 bases and the V segment lost 4 bases, leaving 11 bases of the junction unmatched. In germline, CDR1 is SGDLS, CDR2 YYNGEE. CDR3 length: 17 amino acids. The CDR3 DNA reads as TGTGCCAGCAGCCCCCAGGACAGGGGTCGTTCCTCCTACGAGCAGTACTTC. Residues: CASSPQDRGRSSYEQYF.

The chain couples TRBV6-5 to TRBJ2-7; D possibly corresponds to TRBD2 (6 bases). Trimming left V 2 bases short and J 2 bases short, with 13 bases between. Looked up from germline, CDR1 is MNHEY and CDR2 is SVGAGI. The CDR3 length is 15 residues. DNA for the CDR3: TGTGCCAGCAGTTACATGGAAGGGGAGGCCTACGAGCAGTACTTC. Protein sequence: CASSYMEGEAYEQYF.

There are many counts of this clonotype. V usage is TRBV6-1 and J usage is TRBJ2-7, with 8 nucleotides matching TRBD1. There are 14 residues in the CDR3. Germline assignment: CDR1 MNHNS and CDR2 SASEGT. With 4 bases clipped from V and 2 bases from J, the junction kept 4 bases outside the gene matches. CDR3 DNA sequence: TGTGCCAGCAGTGCCGACAGGGGTCCCTACGAGCAGTACTTC. It translates to CASSADRGPYEQYF.

This clonotype was recorded at least ten times. In nucleotides, the CDR3 is TGCAGTGCTAGAGAGACAGGGCTAGAGACCCAGTACTTC. This sequence encodes CSARETGLETQYF. The V call is TRBV20-1, the J call TRBJ2-5; 7 nucleotides agree with TRBD1. This CDR3 region has 13 residues. Germline V gene data show CDR1 as DFQATT and CDR2 as SNEGSKA (reference sequence). V was clipped by 0 bases and J by 4 bases; unmatched bases: 2.

This clonotype was recorded many times. The chain is built from TRBV27 and TRBJ2-2, with unresolved D. V was trimmed by 6 bases and J by 0 bases, leaving 8 bases between them. Germline lookup yields CDR1 MNHEY and CDR2 SMNVEV (reference sequence). The CDR3 extends over 14 amino acids. The CDR3 sequence: CASRLFANTGELFF. In nucleotides, the CDR3 is TGTGCCAGCAGACTGTTCGCGAACACCGGGGAGCTGTTTTTT.

As to this clonotype: A junction end diverges from the germline sequence, so it may reflect a read error. The V gene is TRBV7-3, the J gene TRBJ2-7; D is perhaps TRBD1 or TRBD2 (6 bases each). The CDR3 has 16 residues. CDR1 and CDR2 from the germline V gene are SGHTA and FQGTGA. The CDR3 sequence: CASSLKGGRPSDDQYF. CDR3 bases: TGTGCCAGCAGCTTAAAGGGGGGACGACCTTCCGACGATCAGTACTTC.

This clonotype was counted at least ten times. V usage is TRBV6-1 and J usage is TRBJ1-1; D remains ambiguous. The CDR3 extends over 13 amino acids. The V end was cut by 5 bases, the J end by 2 bases, with 9 bases between. Looked up from germline, CDR1 is MNHNS and CDR2 is SASEGT. The CDR3 DNA follows: TGTGCCAGCAGTCGCGGGCCCAACACTGAAGCTTTCTTT. It translates to CASSRGPNTEAFF.

The rearrangement joins TRBV28 to TRBJ2-7, with 8 bases identical to TRBD2. J gave up 7 bases and V 2 bases, and 16 bases lay outside the gene matches. Looked up from germline, CDR1 is MDHEN and CDR2 is SYDVKM. The CDR3 runs to 17 residues. The CDR3 here is CASSLIVTSVLRGEQYF. Written as DNA, the CDR3 is TGTGCCAGCAGTTTAATCGTGACTAGCGTCCTAAGGGGGGAGCAGTACTTC. Combining the CDR3 with reference TRBV28 and TRBJ2-7 gives the whole variable domain DVKVTQSSRYLVKRTGEKVFLECVQDMDHENMFWYRQDPGLGLRLIYFSYDVKMKEKGDIPEGYSVSREKKERFSLILESASTNQTSMYLCASSLIVTSVLRGEQYFGPGTRLTVT.

V is TRBV28 and J is TRBJ1-5; D is possibly TRBD1 (5 bases). V was cut by 5 bases and J by 6 bases, with 17 bases left in between. Looked up from germline, CDR1 is MDHEN and CDR2 is SYDVKM. CDR3 length equals 15 residues. The CDR3 spells CASSAPRGRGQPQHF. CDR3 sequence (DNA): TGTGCCAGCAGTGCCCCGCGGGGACGCGGTCAGCCCCAGCATTTT.

This clonotype occurred a few times. This sequence joins TRBV20-1 and TRBJ2-2; D unclear. There are 15 residues in the CDR3. Between the trimmed V and J ends, which lost 0 bases and 1 base, there was a span of 9 bases. Germline CDR1 is DFQATT and CDR2 is SNEGSKA (reference sequence). The CDR3: CSARDRDQNTGELFF. In DNA, the CDR3 is TGCAGTGCTAGAGATCGAGATCAGAACACCGGGGAGCTGTTTTTT.

This clonotype was seen only a few times. This clone may be a read error of a much larger clone one base away. The rearrangement joins TRBV2 to TRBJ2-4; D may be TRBD1 or TRBD2 (5 bases each). Germline V gene lookup returns CDR1 SNHLY and CDR2 FYNNEI. This CDR3 comprises 12 residues. CDR3 protein: CATAPGRDIKYF. CDR3 coding DNA: TGTGCCACCGCTCCGGGGCGAGACATTAAGTACTTC.

This clonotype appeared many times. The chain is built from TRBV6-5 and TRBJ1-2; tentatively, D is TRBD1 (5 bases). The CDR3 sequence is 15 residues long. Germline CDR1 MNHEY, CDR2 SVGAGI. The V and J ends lost 0 bases and 8 bases respectively, with 16 bases between them. CDR3 sequence (DNA): TGTGCCAGCAGTTACTCGAGTCAGGGAGTCGGCGGCTACACCTTC. It specifies CASSYSSQGVGGYTF.

V gene TRBV27 combines with J gene TRBJ2-5; TRBD2 aligns across 7 bases. Germline CDR1 is MNHEY and CDR2 is SMNVEV (reference sequence). This CDR3 is built from 14 residues. Trimming at V came to 2 bases and at J to 7 bases, leaving 7 bases not matched to a gene. The CDR3 nucleotides are TGTGCCAGCAGTTTAGGCGGGAGAGGCCGGACCCAGTACTTC. It specifies CASSLGGRGRTQYF.

This clonotype occurred many times. In DNA form, the CDR3 reads TGCGCCAGCAGCTTGCAGGGGGCCTTCGATGGCTACACCTTC. Its protein product is CASSLQGAFDGYTF. The chain recombines TRBV5-1 with TRBJ1-2, with TRBD1 matching 8 bases. This CDR3 comprises 14 residues. In germline, CDR1 is SGHRS, CDR2 YFSETQ. V was clipped by 1 base and J by 6 bases; unmatched bases: 5.

Many counts were recorded for this clonotype. The chain carries TRBV10-3 and TRBJ1-1, with 7 positions matching TRBD1. V dropped 6 bases and J dropped 7; count of bases not matched to a gene: 5. The CDR3 loop spans 12 amino acids. Germline V lookup: CDR1 ENHRY, CDR2 SYGVKD. The CDR3 is CAISPQGGEAFF. DNA for the CDR3: TGTGCCATCAGCCCTCAGGGGGGTGAAGCTTTCTTT.

The V and J genes are TRBV28 and TRBJ1-1; 10 bases match TRBD1. V lost 6 bases to trimming and J lost 3 bases; unmatched junction nucleotides: 1. Germline lookup yields CDR1 MDHEN and CDR2 SYDVKM. CDR3 length: 13 amino acids. The CDR3 DNA reads as TGTGCCAGCAGGACAGGGGGCGACACTGAAGCTTTCTTT. Its protein product is CASRTGGDTEAFF.

The CDR3, as DNA: TGCAGTGCTGGGGACAGGGCCATAAATCAGCCCCAGCATTTT. It is translated as CSAGDRAINQPQHF. The chain uses TRBV20-1 and TRBJ1-5; 9 nucleotides match TRBD1. Germline trimming cut 5 bases from V and 4 bases from J; bases unmatched to any gene: 6. CDR1 is DFQATT, CDR2 SNEGSKA, per germline (reference sequence). The CDR3 has 14 residues.

As regards this clonotype: A much larger clone lies a single base off, so this may be a read error. V gene TRBV7-7 combines with J gene TRBJ2-5, with a possible D match to TRBD2 (6 bases). From germline, CDR1 is SSHAT and CDR2 FNYEAQ (reference sequence). The CDR3 runs 13 residues. This CDR3 reads CASSSWGGETKYF. In DNA form, the CDR3 reads TGTGCTAGCAGCTCTTGGGGCGGGGAGACCAAGTACTTC.

The rearrangement links TRBV29-1 to TRBJ2-5, with 7 nucleotides matching TRBD2. The junction had 5 bases not matched to a gene; V was cut back by 4 bases and J by 0 bases. The CDR3 loop spans 14 amino acids. Germline V CDR1 and CDR2: SQVTM, ANQGSEA. Here the CDR3 DNA reads TGCAGCGTTGTAGCGAGCGGGAACCAAGAGACCCAGTACTTC. It encodes CSVVASGNQETQYF. Based on the CDR3 plus reference TRBV29-1 and TRBJ2-5, the full variable domain is SAVISQKPSRDICQRGTSLTIQCQVDSQVTMMFWYRQQPGQSLTLIATANQGSEATYESGFVIDKFPISRPNLTFSTLTVSNMSPEDSSIYLCSVVASGNQETQYFGPGTRLLVL.

In its sample, this clonotype was seen a few times. The chain carries TRBV7-9 and TRBJ2-2, with unresolved D. Trimming removed 8 bases at V and 7 bases at J, with 17 bases between. Germline V gene lookup returns CDR1 SEHNR and CDR2 FQNEAQ (reference sequence). The CDR3 loop spans 14 amino acids. The CDR3 DNA is TGTGCCAGCTCCCCCCAGGCCTACAGCGGGGAGCTGTTTTTT. Protein: CASSPQAYSGELFF.

The chain carries TRBV28 and TRBJ1-2; 7 nucleotides align to TRBD1. The CDR3 extends over 15 amino acids. V lost 6 bases and J lost 0; bases outside the gene matches: 7. Germline CDR1 is MDHEN and CDR2 is SYDVKM. The CDR3 DNA follows: TGTGCCAGCAGATCCGACAGGGAAGCTAACTATGGCTACACCTTC. Protein sequence: CASRSDREANYGYTF.

This clonotype was detected only a few times. The V gene is TRBV28, the J gene TRBJ1-5; 9 positions match TRBD1. The length of the CDR3 is 15 residues. V was clipped by 1 base and J by 4 bases; unmatched bases: 2. CDR1 and CDR2 (germline): MDHEN, SYDVKM. The CDR3 protein is CASSLFGQGNQPQHF. The CDR3 region has the DNA TGTGCCAGCAGTTTATTTGGACAGGGGAATCAGCCCCAGCATTTT.

The chain carries TRBV5-1 and TRBJ1-2; TRBD1 matches 8 bases. The ends lost 1 base at V and 5 bases at J; junction bases unmatched: 7. The CDR3 has 15 residues. CDR1 is SGHRS and CDR2 is YFSETQ in the germline V gene. The chain's CDR3 is CASSLLTGVFYGYTF. The CDR3 DNA sequence: TGCGCCAGCAGCTTGTTGACAGGGGTTTTTTATGGCTACACCTTC. The full variable domain, its missing parts supplied by reference TRBV5-1 and TRBJ1-2, is KAGVTQTPRYLIKTRGQQVTLSCSPISGHRSVSWYQQTPGQGLQFLFEYFSETQRNKGNFPGRFSGRQFSNSRSEMNVSTLELGDSALYLCASSLLTGVFYGYTFGSGTRLTVV.

As to this clonotype: This may be a read error: a much more frequent sequence differs by one nucleotide. This rearrangement joins TRBV20-1 to TRBJ2-7; D uncertain. This CDR3 spans 11 amino acids. Germline-derived CDR1 and CDR2 are DFQATT and SNEGSKA (reference sequence). The CDR3 here is CSDRSLYEQYF. The CDR3 DNA reads as TGCAGTGATAGATCCTTGTACGAGCAGTACTTC.

There are many counts of this clonotype. The conserved final phenylalanine or tryptophan is absent from the CDR3, which likely points to a read error. J is TRBJ2-7 and V is TRBV27, with TRBD2 as a possible D gene (5 bases). CDR3 length: 14 residues. CDR1 is MNHEY and CDR2 is SMNVEV in the germline V gene (reference sequence). Trimming pared 8 bases from V and 3 bases from J, leaving 17 bases between. The CDR3 bases are TGTGCCAGCGGGTGGGGTCGGACTGTCTACGAGCAGTACCTC. It is translated as CASGWGRTVYEQYL.

This clonotype was found many times. This chain joins TRBV6-4 and TRBJ2-2; D is unclear. The germline V gene has CDR1 MRHNA and CDR2 SNTAGT. This CDR3 comprises 13 residues. Trimming took 3 bases from V and 6 from J, leaving 8 bases between them. The CDR3 reads CASSEAGSGELFF. The CDR3 DNA reads as TGTGCCAGCAGTGAAGCCGGCTCCGGGGAGCTGTTTTTT.

The chain links TRBV27 to TRBJ1-6; D perhaps matches TRBD1 (5 bases). This CDR3 spans 15 amino acids. Germline V gene data show CDR1 as MNHEY and CDR2 as SMNVEV (reference sequence). Trimming took 7 bases from V and 3 from J, leaving 13 bases between them. CDR3 in DNA: TGTGCCAGCATCTTCACCGACAGCTATAATTCACCCCTCCACTTT. As protein: CASIFTDSYNSPLHF.

This clonotype was seen ten or more times. The rearrangement uses TRBV6-1 and TRBJ1-1; perhaps TRBD1 as D (5 bases). The CDR3 is 13 amino acids. Trimming cost V 3 bases and J 5 bases, with 10 bases left between them. Germline V gene lookup returns CDR1 MNHNS and CDR2 SASEGT. The CDR3 loop reads CASSDGGRTEAFF. The CDR3 DNA is TGTGCCAGCAGTGATGGGGGTCGGACTGAAGCTTTCTTT.